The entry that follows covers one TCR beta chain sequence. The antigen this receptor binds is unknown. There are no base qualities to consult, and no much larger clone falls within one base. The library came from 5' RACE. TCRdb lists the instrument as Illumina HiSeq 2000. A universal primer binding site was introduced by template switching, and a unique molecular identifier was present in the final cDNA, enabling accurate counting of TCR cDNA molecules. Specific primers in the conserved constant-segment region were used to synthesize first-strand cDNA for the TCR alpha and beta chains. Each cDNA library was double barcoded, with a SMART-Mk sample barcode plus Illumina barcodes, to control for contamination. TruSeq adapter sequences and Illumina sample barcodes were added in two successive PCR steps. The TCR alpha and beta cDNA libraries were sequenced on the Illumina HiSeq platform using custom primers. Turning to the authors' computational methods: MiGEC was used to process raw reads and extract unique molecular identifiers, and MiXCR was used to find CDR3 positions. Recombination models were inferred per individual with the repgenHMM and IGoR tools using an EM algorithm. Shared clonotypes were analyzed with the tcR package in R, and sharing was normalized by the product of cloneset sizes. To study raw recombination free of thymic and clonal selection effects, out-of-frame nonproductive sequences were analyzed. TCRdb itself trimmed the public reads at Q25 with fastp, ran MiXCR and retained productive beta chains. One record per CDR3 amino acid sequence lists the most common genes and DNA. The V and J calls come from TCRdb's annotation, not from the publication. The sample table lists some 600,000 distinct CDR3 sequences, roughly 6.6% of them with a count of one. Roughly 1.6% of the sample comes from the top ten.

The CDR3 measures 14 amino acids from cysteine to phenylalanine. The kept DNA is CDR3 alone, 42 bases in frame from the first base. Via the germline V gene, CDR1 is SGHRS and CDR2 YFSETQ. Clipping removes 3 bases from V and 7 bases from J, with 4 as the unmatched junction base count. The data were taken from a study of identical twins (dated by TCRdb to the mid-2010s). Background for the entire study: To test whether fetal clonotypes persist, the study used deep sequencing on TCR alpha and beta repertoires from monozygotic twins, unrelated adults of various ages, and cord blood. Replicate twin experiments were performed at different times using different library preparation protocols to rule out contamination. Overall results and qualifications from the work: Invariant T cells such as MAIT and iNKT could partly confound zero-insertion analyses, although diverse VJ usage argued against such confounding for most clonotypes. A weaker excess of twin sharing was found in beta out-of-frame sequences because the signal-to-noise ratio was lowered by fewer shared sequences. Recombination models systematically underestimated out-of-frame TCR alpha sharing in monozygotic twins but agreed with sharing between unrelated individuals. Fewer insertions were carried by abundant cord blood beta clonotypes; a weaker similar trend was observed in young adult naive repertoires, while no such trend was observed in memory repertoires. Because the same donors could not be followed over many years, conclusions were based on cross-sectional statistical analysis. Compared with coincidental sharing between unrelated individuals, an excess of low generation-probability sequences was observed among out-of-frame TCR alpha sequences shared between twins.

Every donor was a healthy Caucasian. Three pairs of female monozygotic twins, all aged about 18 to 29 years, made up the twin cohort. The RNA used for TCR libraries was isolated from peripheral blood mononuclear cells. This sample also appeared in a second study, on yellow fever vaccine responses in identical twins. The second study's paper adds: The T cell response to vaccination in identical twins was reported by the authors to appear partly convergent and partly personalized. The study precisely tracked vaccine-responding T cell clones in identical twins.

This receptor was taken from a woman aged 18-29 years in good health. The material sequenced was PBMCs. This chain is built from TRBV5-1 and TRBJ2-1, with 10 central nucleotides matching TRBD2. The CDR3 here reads CASSSSGSSNEQFF. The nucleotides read TGCGCCAGCAGCTCTAGCGGGAGTTCAAATGAGCAGTTCTTC.